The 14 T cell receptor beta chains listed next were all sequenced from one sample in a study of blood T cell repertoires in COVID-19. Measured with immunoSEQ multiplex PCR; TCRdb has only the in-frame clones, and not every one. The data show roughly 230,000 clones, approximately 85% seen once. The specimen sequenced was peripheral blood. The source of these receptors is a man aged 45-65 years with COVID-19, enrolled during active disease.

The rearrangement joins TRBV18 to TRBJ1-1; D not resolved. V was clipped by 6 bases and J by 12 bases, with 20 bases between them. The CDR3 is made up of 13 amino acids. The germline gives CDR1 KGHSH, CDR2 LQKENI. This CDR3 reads CASSPGFLPSSFF. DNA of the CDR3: TGTGCCAGCTCCCCGGGTTTCCTGCCTAGTTCTTTCTTT.

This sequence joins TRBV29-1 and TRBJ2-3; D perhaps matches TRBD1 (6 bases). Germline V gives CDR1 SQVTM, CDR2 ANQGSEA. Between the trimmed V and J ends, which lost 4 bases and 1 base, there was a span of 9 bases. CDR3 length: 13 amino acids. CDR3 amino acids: CSVANRGTDTQYF. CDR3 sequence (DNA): TGCAGCGTTGCAAACAGGGGCACAGATACGCAGTATTTT.

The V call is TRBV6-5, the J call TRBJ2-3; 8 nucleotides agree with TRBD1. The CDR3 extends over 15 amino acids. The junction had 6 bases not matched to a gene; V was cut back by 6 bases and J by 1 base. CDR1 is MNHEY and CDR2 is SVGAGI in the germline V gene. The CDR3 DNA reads TGTGCCAGCAGCCACCCGGGACAGGGCACAGATACGCAGTATTTT. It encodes CASSHPGQGTDTQYF.

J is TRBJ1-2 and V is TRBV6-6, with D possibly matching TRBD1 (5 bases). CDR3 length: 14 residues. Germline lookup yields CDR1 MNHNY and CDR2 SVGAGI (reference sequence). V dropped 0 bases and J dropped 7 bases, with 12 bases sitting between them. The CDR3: CASSYSGQGSGYTF. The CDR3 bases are TGTGCCAGCAGTTACTCAGGGCAGGGAAGTGGCTACACCTTC.

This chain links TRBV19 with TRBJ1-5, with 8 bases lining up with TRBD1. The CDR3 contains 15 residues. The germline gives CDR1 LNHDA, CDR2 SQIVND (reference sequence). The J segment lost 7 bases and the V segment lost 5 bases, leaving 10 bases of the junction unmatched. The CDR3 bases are TGTGCCAGTAGTGATCAGGGGGCTCAGAGGCAGCCCCAGCATTTT. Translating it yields CASSDQGAQRQPQHF.

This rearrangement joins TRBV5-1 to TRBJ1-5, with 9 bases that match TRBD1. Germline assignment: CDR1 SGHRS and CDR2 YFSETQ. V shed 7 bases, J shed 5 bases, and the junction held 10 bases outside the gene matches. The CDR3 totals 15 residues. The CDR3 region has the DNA TGCGCCAGCCGAAAAACAGGGGGCCCGGATCAGCCCCAGCATTTT. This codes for CASRKTGGPDQPQHF.

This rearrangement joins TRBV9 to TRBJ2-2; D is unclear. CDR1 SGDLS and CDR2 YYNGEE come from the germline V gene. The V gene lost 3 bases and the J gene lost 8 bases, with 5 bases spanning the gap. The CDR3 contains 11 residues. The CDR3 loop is CASSAHGELFF. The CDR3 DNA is TGTGCCAGCAGCGCCCATGGGGAGCTGTTTTTT.

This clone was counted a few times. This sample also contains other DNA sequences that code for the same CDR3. The CDR3 loop is CASSYRTAGANVLTF. DNA for the CDR3: TGCGCCAGCAGCTACCGGACAGCTGGGGCCAACGTCCTGACTTTC. V is TRBV5-1 and J is TRBJ2-6, with D possibly TRBD1 on 6 matching bases. The V end lost 3 bases, the J end lost 2 bases, and 9 bases lay between the germline ends. The CDR3 is 15 amino acids. Looked up from germline, CDR1 is SGHRS and CDR2 is YFSETQ. The full variable domain, with the rest looked up from reference TRBV5-1 and TRBJ2-6, is KAGVTQTPRYLIKTRGQQVTLSCSPISGHRSVSWYQQTPGQGLQFLFEYFSETQRNKGNFPGRFSGRQFSNSRSEMNVSTLELGDSALYLCASSYRTAGANVLTFGAGSRLTVL.

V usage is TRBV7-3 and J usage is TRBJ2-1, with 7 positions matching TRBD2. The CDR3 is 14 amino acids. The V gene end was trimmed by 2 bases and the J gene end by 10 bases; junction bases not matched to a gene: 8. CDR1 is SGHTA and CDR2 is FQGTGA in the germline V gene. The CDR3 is CASSLYGVGGEQFF. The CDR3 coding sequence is TGTGCCAGCAGCTTATACGGGGTGGGAGGGGAGCAGTTCTTC.

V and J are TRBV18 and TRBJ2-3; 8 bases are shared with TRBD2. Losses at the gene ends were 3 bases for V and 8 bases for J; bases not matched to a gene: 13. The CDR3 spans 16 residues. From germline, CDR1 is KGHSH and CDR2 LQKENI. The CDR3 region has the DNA TGTGCCAGCTCACCGGCGATTGAAGCGGGGGCCGGTACGCAGTATTTT. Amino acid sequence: CASSPAIEAGAGTQYF.

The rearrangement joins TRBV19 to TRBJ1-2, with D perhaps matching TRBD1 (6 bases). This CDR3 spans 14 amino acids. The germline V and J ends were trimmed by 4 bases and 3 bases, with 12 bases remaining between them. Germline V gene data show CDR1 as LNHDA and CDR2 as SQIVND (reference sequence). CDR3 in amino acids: CASSTARGDYGYTF. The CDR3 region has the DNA TGTGCCAGTAGTACCGCCAGGGGCGACTATGGCTACACCTTC.

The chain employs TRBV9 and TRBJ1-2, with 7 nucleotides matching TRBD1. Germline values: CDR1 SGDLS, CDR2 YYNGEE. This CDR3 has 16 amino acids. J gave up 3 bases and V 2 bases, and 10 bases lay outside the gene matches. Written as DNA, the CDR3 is TGTGCCAGCAGCGTCTCCCGACAGGGCCTTTACTATGGCTACACCTTC. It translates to CASSVSRQGLYYGYTF.

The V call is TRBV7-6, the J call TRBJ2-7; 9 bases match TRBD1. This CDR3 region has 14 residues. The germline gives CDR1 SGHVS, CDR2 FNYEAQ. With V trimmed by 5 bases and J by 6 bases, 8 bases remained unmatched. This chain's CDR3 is CASSPPGQGLEQYF. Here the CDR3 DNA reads TGTGCCAGCAGCCCACCGGGACAGGGACTCGAGCAGTACTTC.

The CDR3 loop is CASSQAGTGISGANVLTF. The CDR3 bases are TGTGCCAGCAGCCAAGCTGGGACAGGAATCTCTGGGGCCAACGTCCTGACTTTC. The rearrangement joins TRBV7-9 to TRBJ2-6, with 8 bases aligning to TRBD1. The trim removed 5 bases at V and 0 bases at J, leaving 9 bases unmatched. CDR1 is SEHNR, CDR2 FQNEAQ, per germline (reference sequence). This CDR3 spans 18 amino acids. Based on the CDR3 plus reference TRBV7-9 and TRBJ2-6, the full variable domain is DTGVSQNPRHKITKRGQNVTFRCDPISEHNRLYWYRQTLGQGPEFLTYFQNEAQLEKSRLLSDRFSAERPKGSFSTLEIQRTEQGDSAMYLCASSQAGTGISGANVLTFGAGSRLTVL.